Described below is a single TCR beta chain sequence and its context. Followed longitudinally, the Seattle patients had been enrolled during active infection. This CDR3 is built from 12 residues. In germline, CDR1 is MNHEY, CDR2 SVGEGT. V dropped 5 bases and J dropped 6 bases, with 11 bases sitting between them. The sample originates from a study of blood T cell repertoires in COVID-19. Overall study: Whether acute or convalescent, the COVID-19 samples came from the United States, Italy and Spain. PBMCs, B-cell-depleted T cells, or T cells were the source of the cDNA or gDNA that made up the material.

As processed by the authors: For nucleated cells, counts were estimated from reference gene primer amplification. This table comes from immunoSEQ multiplex PCR, and its TCRdb copy is limited to in-frame clones, with some not included. D and trimming come from the DNA, and the V and J calls and clone size come from that table. This table holds 160,000 or so clones, around 79% found once. The rearrangement links TRBV6-2 or TRBV6-3 to TRBJ2-7; D is perhaps TRBD1 (6 bases). This clonotype originated in a woman between 55 and 75 years old with COVID-19, enrolled during active disease. The specimen sequenced was peripheral blood. The CDR3 sequence is CASSPTGPEQYF. CDR3 sequence (DNA): TGTGCCAGCAGTCCCACAGGGCCCGAGCAGTACTTC.